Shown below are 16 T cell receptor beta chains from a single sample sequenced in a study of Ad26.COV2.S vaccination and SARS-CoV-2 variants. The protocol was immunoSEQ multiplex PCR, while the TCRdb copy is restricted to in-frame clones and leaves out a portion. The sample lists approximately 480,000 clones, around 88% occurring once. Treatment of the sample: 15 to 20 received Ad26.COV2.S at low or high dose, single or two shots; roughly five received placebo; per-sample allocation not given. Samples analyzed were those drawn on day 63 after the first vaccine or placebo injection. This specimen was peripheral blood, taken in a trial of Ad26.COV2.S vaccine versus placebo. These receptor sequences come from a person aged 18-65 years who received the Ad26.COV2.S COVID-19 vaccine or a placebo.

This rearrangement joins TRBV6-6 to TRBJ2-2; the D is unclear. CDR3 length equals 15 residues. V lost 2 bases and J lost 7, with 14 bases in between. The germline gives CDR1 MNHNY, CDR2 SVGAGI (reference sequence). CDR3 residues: CASSYPDRNGGELFF. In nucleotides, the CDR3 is TGTGCCAGCAGTTACCCTGACCGGAACGGCGGGGAGCTGTTTTTT.

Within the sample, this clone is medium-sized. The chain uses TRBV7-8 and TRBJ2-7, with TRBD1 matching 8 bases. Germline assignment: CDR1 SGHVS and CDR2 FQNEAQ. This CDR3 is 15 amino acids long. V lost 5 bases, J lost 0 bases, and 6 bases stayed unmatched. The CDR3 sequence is CASSTRQGPSYEQYF. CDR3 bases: TGTGCCAGCAGCACCCGACAGGGGCCCTCCTACGAGCAGTACTTC.

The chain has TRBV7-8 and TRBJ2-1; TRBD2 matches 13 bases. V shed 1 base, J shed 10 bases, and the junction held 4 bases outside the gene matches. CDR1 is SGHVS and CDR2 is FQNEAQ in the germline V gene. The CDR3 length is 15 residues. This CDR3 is CASSLEGLAGDEQFF. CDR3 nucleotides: TGTGCCAGCAGCTTAGAAGGACTAGCGGGAGACGAGCAGTTCTTC.

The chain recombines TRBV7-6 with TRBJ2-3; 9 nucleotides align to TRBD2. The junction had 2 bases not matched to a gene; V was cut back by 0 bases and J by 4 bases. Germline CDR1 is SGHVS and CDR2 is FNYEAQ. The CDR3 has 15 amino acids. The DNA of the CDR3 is TGTGCCAGCAGCTTAGCTAGCGGGAGATCAGATACGCAGTATTTT. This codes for CASSLASGRSDTQYF.

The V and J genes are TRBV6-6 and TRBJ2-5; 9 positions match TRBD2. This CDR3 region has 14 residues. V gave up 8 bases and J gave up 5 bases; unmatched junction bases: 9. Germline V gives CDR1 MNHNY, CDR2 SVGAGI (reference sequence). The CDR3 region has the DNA TGTGCCAGCTCTGGCGGGAGGGCCTGGGAGACCCAGTACTTC. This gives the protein CASSGGRAWETQYF.

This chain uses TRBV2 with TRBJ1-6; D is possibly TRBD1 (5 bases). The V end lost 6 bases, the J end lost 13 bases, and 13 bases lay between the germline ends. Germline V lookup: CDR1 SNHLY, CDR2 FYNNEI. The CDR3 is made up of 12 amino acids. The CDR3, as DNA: TGTGCCAGCAGGGGACGGGGTCCCCCCCTCCACTTT. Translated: CASRGRGPPLHF.

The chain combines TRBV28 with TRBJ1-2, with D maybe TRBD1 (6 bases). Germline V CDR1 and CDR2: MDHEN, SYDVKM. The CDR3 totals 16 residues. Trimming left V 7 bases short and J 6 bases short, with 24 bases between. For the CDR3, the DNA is TGTGCCAGCACCCCCGGGACATGGGGGGCAAGGGATGGCTACACCTTC. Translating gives CASTPGTWGARDGYTF.

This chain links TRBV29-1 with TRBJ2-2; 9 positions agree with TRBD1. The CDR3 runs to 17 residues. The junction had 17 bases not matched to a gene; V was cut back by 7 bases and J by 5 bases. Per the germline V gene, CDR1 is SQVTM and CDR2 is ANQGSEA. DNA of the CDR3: TGCAGCGCTGGTAGTACGTTACCGGGACAGGGTACCGGGGAGCTGTTTTTT. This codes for CSAGSTLPGQGTGELFF.

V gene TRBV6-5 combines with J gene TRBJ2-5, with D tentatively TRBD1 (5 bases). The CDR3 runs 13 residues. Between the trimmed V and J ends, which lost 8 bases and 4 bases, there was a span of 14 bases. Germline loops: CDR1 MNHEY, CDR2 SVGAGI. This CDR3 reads CASGARVGETQYF. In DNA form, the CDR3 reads TGTGCCAGCGGGGCCAGGGTCGGAGAGACCCAGTACTTC.

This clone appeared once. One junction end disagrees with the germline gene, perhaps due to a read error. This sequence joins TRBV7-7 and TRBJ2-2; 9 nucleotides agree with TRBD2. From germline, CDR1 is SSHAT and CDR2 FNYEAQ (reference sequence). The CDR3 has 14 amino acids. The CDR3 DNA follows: TGTGCCAGCAGCCTAGCGGGAAACACCGGGGAGCTGTTTTTT. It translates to CASSLAGNTGELFF.

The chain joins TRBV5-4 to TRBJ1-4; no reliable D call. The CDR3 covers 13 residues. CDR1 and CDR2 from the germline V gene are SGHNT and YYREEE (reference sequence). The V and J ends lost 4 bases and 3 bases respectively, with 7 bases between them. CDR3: CASSRTANEKLFF. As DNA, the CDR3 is TGTGCCAGCAGCCGGACGGCTAATGAAAAACTGTTTTTT.

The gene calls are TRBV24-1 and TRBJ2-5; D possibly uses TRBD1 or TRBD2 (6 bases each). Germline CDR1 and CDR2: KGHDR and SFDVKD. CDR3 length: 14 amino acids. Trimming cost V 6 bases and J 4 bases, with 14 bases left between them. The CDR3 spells CATSFGGGGETQYF. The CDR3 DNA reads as TGTGCCACCAGTTTCGGAGGGGGAGGAGAGACCCAGTACTTC.

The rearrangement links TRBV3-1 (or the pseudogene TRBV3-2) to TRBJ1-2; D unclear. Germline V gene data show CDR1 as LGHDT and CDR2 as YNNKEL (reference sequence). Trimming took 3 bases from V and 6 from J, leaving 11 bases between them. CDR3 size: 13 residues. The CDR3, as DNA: TGTGCCAGCAGCCACAAAACTTCAAATGGCTACACCTTC. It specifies CASSHKTSNGYTF.

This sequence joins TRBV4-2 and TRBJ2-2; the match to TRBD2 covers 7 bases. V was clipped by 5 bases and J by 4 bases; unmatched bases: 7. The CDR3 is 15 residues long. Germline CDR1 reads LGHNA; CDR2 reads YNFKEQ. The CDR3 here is CASSVSGSPTGELFF. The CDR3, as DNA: TGTGCCAGCAGCGTTAGCGGGTCCCCCACCGGGGAGCTGTTTTTT.

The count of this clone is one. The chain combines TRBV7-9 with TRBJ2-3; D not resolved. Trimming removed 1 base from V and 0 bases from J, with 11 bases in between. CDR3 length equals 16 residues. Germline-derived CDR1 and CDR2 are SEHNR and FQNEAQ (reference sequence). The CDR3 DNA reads TGTGCCAGCAGCTTAGAGTCGTGGGGTAGCACAGATACGCAGTATTTT. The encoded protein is CASSLESWGSTDTQYF. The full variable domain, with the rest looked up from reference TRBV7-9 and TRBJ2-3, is DTGVSQNPRHKITKRGQNVTFRCDPISEHNRLYWYRQTLGQGPEFLTYFQNEAQLEKSRLLSDRFSAERPKGSFSTLEIQRTEQGDSAMYLCASSLESWGSTDTQYFGPGTRLTVL.

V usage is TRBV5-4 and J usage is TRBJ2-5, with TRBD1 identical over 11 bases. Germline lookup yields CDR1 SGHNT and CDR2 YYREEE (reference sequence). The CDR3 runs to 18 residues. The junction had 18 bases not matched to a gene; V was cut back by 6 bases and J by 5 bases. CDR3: CASILPNKDRGRRETQYF. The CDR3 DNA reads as TGTGCCAGCATACTACCTAACAAGGACAGGGGGCGGAGGGAGACCCAGTACTTC.